This T cell receptor (beta chain) was found in a study of PD-1 blockade in classical Hodgkin lymphoma (dated by TCRdb to the early 2020s). Regarding the complete study: Nivolumab dosing was 3 mg/kg intravenously every 2 weeks, continuing until either disease progression or unacceptable toxicity. To define a peripheral blood immune signature of response to PD-1 blockade in classical Hodgkin lymphoma, the study combined TCR beta sequencing with CyTOF.

On this clone: There is no known antigen for this receptor. Base qualities are not provided; no much larger clone lies one nucleotide away.

Overall study outcomes, separate from this receptor: Trial patients with a complete response had baseline diversity similar to that of newly diagnosed patients, while partial responders and progressors had significantly lower diversity. A significant rise by C4D1 was seen in CD4+ but not CD8+ TCR diversity (p=0.0027 vs p=0.16), with the rise being most apparent in complete responders (p=0.02). The study was limited to a single clinical trial cohort, and causes of repertoire differences, possibly disease activity or prior therapy, remained undefined. Lower diversity was observed in patients in whom nivolumab was started less than 1 year after ASCT, and these patients were excluded from later analyses so that confounding by immune reconstitution would be avoided. Baseline TCR diversity was reported to be lower in newly diagnosed patients than in healthy donors and to be lower still in relapsed/refractory patients.

The Qiagen DNeasy kit was used to extract genomic DNA from unsorted PBMCs and from the negatively selected CD4+ and CD8+ fractions. TCR beta CDR3 regions were subjected to amplification by immunoSEQ multiplex PCR with primers that anneal to V and J segments. A synthetic immune receptor repertoire was used to minimize amplification bias, and remaining bias was computationally removed after sequencing. Concerning the study's data processing: Repertoire diversity was quantified as the Shannon entropy index using custom Python scripts. Unsorted, CD4+ and CD8+ repertoires were examined separately, except in combined analyses, for which CD4+ and CD8+ sequences were merged in silico. Clonal expansion was defined as a frequency increase of at least 2-fold after treatment compared with C1D1, and clones undetected at baseline were assigned a pseudocount of 0.5. Clones with 0 or 1 copy at C1D1 were classified as singleton clones, and clones with 2 or more copies were classified as non-singleton clones. Clones expanded in unsorted samples were assigned a CD4+, CD8+ or unknown annotation through matching of protein sequences in sorted samples from the same patient. Diversity changes from C1D1 to C4D1 were tested in paired samples using Wilcoxon tests. What TCRdb holds here is the immuneACCESS table cut down to in-frame rearrangements. Part of the clones is not present; checked against another copy, under half of the missing clones reflect an unresolved V gene, and the others are unexplained. V, J and clone size derive from that table, while D and trimming were established from the DNA sequence. The sample table contains approximately 46,000 clones; only one count was recorded for 73% of them. The ten largest clones take up 11% of the sample.

The time point label on this specimen signifies: cycle 1 day 1 (C1D1), immediately before nivolumab initiation. Every trial patient had relapsed following autologous stem cell transplantation, and prior brentuximab vedotin exposure was what differed among cohorts A, B and C. A total of approximately 51 patients with relapsed/refractory classical Hodgkin lymphoma made up the trial cohort, and each patient's best overall response was complete response, partial response or progressive disease. Single-agent nivolumab was administered to trial patients in the multi-cohort phase II CheckMate 205 trial. An independent review committee assessed best overall response using the 2007 International Working Group response criteria. PBMCs from the trial were collected at three points: immediately before nivolumab initiation (C1D1), and during therapy at cycle 2 day 1 and cycle 4 day 1. Peripheral blood was collected in 8 mL Vacutainer Cell Preparation Tubes, from which PBMCs were isolated by centrifugation and then cryopreserved.

The germline V gene specifies SGDLS as CDR1 and YYNGEE as CDR2. V loses 0 bases of germline sequence and J loses 5 bases, and the interval between the two ends is 15 bases. From the cysteine up to the phenylalanine, the CDR3 has a length of 15 residues. The retained sequence is limited to the CDR3, 45 bases, with the frame set at the first base. The receptor was derived from a human donor with classical Hodgkin lymphoma. The rearrangement combines TRBV9 with TRBJ2-7, with a tentative D gene TRBD1 over 6 matching bases. The specimen comprised peripheral blood mononuclear cells (PBMCs), sampled at baseline. The CDR3 reads CASSVEGGNRDEQYF. The nucleotides are TGTGCCAGCAGCGTAGAAGGGGGAAATAGGGACGAGCAGTACTTC. With all but the CDR3 taken from the reference TRBV9 and TRBJ2-7 genes, the full variable domain is: DSGVTQTPKHLITATGQRVTLRCSPRSGDLSVYWYQQSLDQGLQFLIQYYNGEERAKGNILERFSAQQFPDLHSELNLSSLELGDSALYFCASSVEGGNRDEQYFGPGTRLTVT.